Here is one T cell receptor beta chain with its context. Its antigen is not identified. Some clones are missing from TCRdb's copy, which holds only in-frame ones; the method was immunoSEQ multiplex PCR. The sample carries under 20,000 clones, 75% to 85% recorded once. These data belong to a study of T cell clones after liver transplantation. Study summary: TCRbeta sequencing after a pre-transplant mixed lymphocyte reaction identified graft-donor-reactive clones, later tracked in post-transplant blood. Graft-donor-reactive sequences were compared with third-party-reactive TCRbeta sequences from pre-transplant mixed lymphocyte reactions. Study conclusions and caveats: Small, mixed patient groups and varying post-transplant times limit these conclusions. A larger donor-reactive than third-party decline suggested partial antigen-specific deletion.

Germline lookup yields CDR1 PRHDT and CDR2 FYEKMQ (reference sequence). The V segment lost 4 bases and the J segment 2 bases; nucleotides outside the gene matches: 3. The CDR3 spans 16 residues. Sequences were derived from CD8+ T cells from blood, sampled roughly 50 months after liver transplant. The chain is built from TRBV13 and TRBJ2-3; 13 nucleotides match TRBD2. This TCR derives from a human patient who received a liver transplant. Among the T cells, some may be from the graft donor. The CDR3 loop reads CASSSGLAGATDTQYF. CDR3 DNA sequence: TGTGCCAGCAGCTCCGGACTAGCGGGAGCCACAGATACGCAGTATTTT.